The T cell receptor (beta chain) under discussion was sequenced for a study of T cell repertoires in aging, cancer and after chemotherapy. The wider study: Clear clonal overlap appeared across healthy donor samples taken over several months to years.

TCR beta rearrangements were amplified from peripheral blood genomic DNA. Germline CDR1 WSHSY, CDR2 SAAADI. J lost 5 bases, V lost 7 bases, and 6 bases had no gene match. This CDR3 has 15 amino acids. A mixed TRB-A/B primer pool amplified rearranged TRB by multiplex touch-down PCR. TCRdb re-called the multiplex PCR reads through MiXCR, storing one row per CDR3 protein. The table lists fewer than 11,000 distinct CDR3 sequences, 25% to 30% of them singletons. The sequencing sample was made of blood. This TCR was recovered from a human donor in good health. The gene calls are TRBV10-2 and TRBJ2-5; 14 bases agree with TRBD2. The CDR3 region is CASTGLAGGMETQYF. The CDR3 DNA is TGCGCCAGCACCGGACTAGCGGGGGGAATGGAGACCCAGTACTTC.